This T cell receptor (beta chain) was recovered during a study of cytomegalovirus exposure and HLA in healthy donors. In the study overall: The approximately 130 validation repertoires matched the roughly 700 first-cohort repertoires in platform, a later analysis reported. Whole-study results and caveats: The study put under 200 TCR beta chains on its list as cytomegalovirus-associated. The classifier reportedly diagnosed cytomegalovirus status with high sensitivity and specificity.

Sequenced by immunoSEQ multiplex PCR; TCRdb stores in-frame clones only, minus some. The sample has 150,000 to 200,000 clones; about 82% are singletons. The germline CDR1 and CDR2 sequences are MNHEY and SMNVEV (reference sequence). The CDR3 length is 15 residues. J was trimmed by 5 bases and V by 4 bases; bases with no gene match: 5. This clone appeared once. Antigen specificity is unknown. The TCR was taken from a woman between 18 and 29 years old in good health and CMV-seronegative. The chain combines TRBV27 with TRBJ2-1; 10 positions agree with TRBD1. The sample was PBMCs. The CDR3 protein is CASSSPGQGNNEQFF. In DNA, the CDR3 is TGTGCCAGCAGTTCACCGGGACAGGGGAACAATGAGCAGTTCTTC.